This entry lists 29 T cell receptor beta chains sequenced from one sample in a study of cytomegalovirus exposure and HLA in healthy donors. PCR amplification relied on 60 Vbeta primers (plus 13 Jbeta primers). Profiled with immunoSEQ multiplex PCR; TCRdb holds only in-frame clones, not every one. The table includes around 160,000 clones, roughly four fifths detected once. The sample consisted of PBMCs. The receptors here all came from a woman between 40 and 50 years old in good health and CMV-seronegative.

CDR3 sequence (DNA): TGTGCCAGCAGTTCCTTTAATAATGAGCAGTTCTTC. As protein: CASSSFNNEQFF. This sequence joins TRBV28 and TRBJ2-1; D is undetermined. The CDR3 length is 12 residues. Germline values: CDR1 MDHEN, CDR2 SYDVKM. V was shortened by 4 bases and J by 7 bases, with 8 bases between the two germline ends.

The rearrangement links TRBV27 to TRBJ1-5, with D possibly matching TRBD1 (6 bases). This CDR3 contains 14 residues. The V and J ends lost 4 bases and 4 bases respectively, with 11 bases between them. Germline V gene sequence: CDR1 MNHEY, CDR2 SMNVEV (reference sequence). The CDR3 is CASSSGTLNQPQHF. The CDR3 DNA is TGTGCCAGCAGTTCCGGGACACTTAATCAGCCCCAGCATTTT.

The V gene is TRBV4-1, the J gene TRBJ2-3; 8 bases are a match to TRBD2. Germline V gene lookup returns CDR1 MGHRA and CDR2 YSYEKL. The CDR3 contains 17 residues. J was trimmed by 1 base and V by 0 bases; bases with no gene match: 6. The CDR3 DNA reads as TGCGCCAGCAGCCAAGAGGGCACTAGCGGTGGCACAGATACGCAGTATTTT. Encoded protein: CASSQEGTSGGTDTQYF.

The V and J genes are TRBV15 and TRBJ2-5; D is ambiguous. The DNA end lines up better with TRBJ2-7; the J call may be wrong. This CDR3 comprises 14 residues. Germline CDR1 LNHNV, CDR2 YYDKDF (reference sequence). This chain's CDR3 is CATSRELGGHEQYF. In DNA form, the CDR3 reads TGTGCCACCAGCAGAGAATTAGGCGGTCACGAGCAGTACTTC.

CDR3 bases: TGTGCCAGCAGCTTTTCGCCGGGAACAACAGGGTCACCCCTCCACTTT. Translating it yields CASSFSPGTTGSPLHF. The chain couples TRBV5-6 to TRBJ1-6, with a tentative D call TRBD1 (6 bases). Germline lookup yields CDR1 SGHDT and CDR2 YYEEEE. This CDR3 contains 16 residues. Trimming left V 2 bases short and J 10 bases short, with 19 bases between.

This chain joins TRBV5-8 and TRBJ1-1; TRBD1 agrees at 8 bases. Germline-derived CDR1 and CDR2 are SGHTS and YDEGEE. This CDR3 comprises 15 residues. Trimming removed 2 bases from V and 4 bases from J; junction bases left unmatched: 7. The CDR3 is CASSFQGARSTEAFF. CDR3 sequence (DNA): TGTGCCAGCAGCTTTCAGGGGGCGCGGAGCACTGAAGCTTTCTTT.

The chain combines TRBV5-1 with TRBJ2-7; possible D gene TRBD1, 6 bases. Deletions cut 2 bases from V and 7 bases from J, with 10 bases between. The CDR3 is 12 residues long. Germline V gives CDR1 SGHRS, CDR2 YFSETQ. CDR3 sequence reads: CASSLTRGEQYF. Here the CDR3 DNA reads TGCGCCAGCAGCTTAACCAGGGGAGAGCAGTACTTC.

The V gene is TRBV11-2, the J gene TRBJ1-1, with D tentatively TRBD1 (6 bases). CDR1 is SGHAT and CDR2 is FQNNGV in the germline V gene. Trimming took 2 bases from V and 1 from J, leaving 11 bases between them. This CDR3 spans 15 amino acids. DNA of the CDR3: TGTGCCAGCAGCTTAAAACAGGGTAAGAACACTGAAGCTTTCTTT. Protein: CASSLKQGKNTEAFF.

The gene calls are TRBV2 and TRBJ2-1; D is possibly TRBD2 (6 bases). The germline V gene encodes CDR1 SNHLY and CDR2 FYNNEI. V shed 7 bases and J shed 5 bases, with 12 bases lying between them. This CDR3 spans 13 amino acids. DNA of the CDR3: TGTGCCAGCAAGGCGGGGTCCAACAATGAGCAGTTCTTC. Translation gives CASKAGSNNEQFF.

V gene TRBV28 combines with J gene TRBJ2-7; D may be TRBD1 (5 bases). The CDR3 runs 15 residues. CDR1 MDHEN and CDR2 SYDVKM come from the germline V gene. Deletions cut 3 bases from V and 2 bases from J, with 14 bases between. The CDR3: CASSFPREDTYEQYF. For the CDR3, the DNA is TGTGCCAGCAGTTTCCCCAGGGAAGACACCTACGAGCAGTACTTC.

There are a few counts of this clone. CDR3 bases: TGTGCCAGCACGAGTAGTCGAAACACCATATATTTT. It encodes CASTSSRNTIYF. The gene calls are TRBV6-5 and TRBJ1-3; D call uncertain. V lost 7 bases and J 5 bases, leaving 9 bases between the germline ends. The CDR3 is 12 amino acids. Germline V gives CDR1 MNHEY, CDR2 SVGAGI.

This chain uses TRBV29-1 with TRBJ2-7; no clear D. This CDR3 spans 11 amino acids. The ends were cut back, 7 bases at V and 4 bases at J, with 11 bases in the middle. Germline-derived CDR1 and CDR2 are SQVTM and ANQGSEA. CDR3 sequence: CSATFHYEQYF. CDR3 DNA sequence: TGCAGCGCTACTTTCCATTACGAGCAGTACTTC.

This chain's CDR3 is CASSLGSDEGRGETQYF. The CDR3 coding sequence is TGTGCCAGCAGCTTAGGCTCGGACGAGGGGAGGGGAGAGACCCAGTACTTC. This chain links TRBV11-3 with TRBJ2-5; 7 bases fit TRBD2. Germline V gene lookup returns CDR1 SGHNT and CDR2 YENEEA. The V and J ends lost 1 base and 4 bases, in that order; junction bases with no gene match: 12. This CDR3 comprises 17 residues.

This sequence joins TRBV19 and TRBJ2-1; D is possibly TRBD1 (6 bases). The CDR3 has 14 amino acids. Germline values: CDR1 LNHDA, CDR2 SQIVND (reference sequence). Deletions cut 7 bases from V and 4 bases from J, with 14 bases between. In nucleotides, the CDR3 is TGTGCCAGTAAAATGAGACAGGCTTACAATGAGCAGTTCTTC. The encoded protein is CASKMRQAYNEQFF. The whole variable domain, remainder taken from reference TRBV19 and TRBJ2-1, is DGGITQSPKYLFRKEGQNVTLSCEQNLNHDAMYWYRQDPGQGLRLIYYSQIVNDFQKGDIAEGYSVSREKKESFPLTVTSAQKNPTAFYLCASKMRQAYNEQFFGPGTRLTVL.

This clone was counted a few times. This rearrangement joins TRBV7-9 to TRBJ2-3, with D possibly being TRBD2 (6 bases). CDR3 length equals 15 residues. In germline, CDR1 is SEHNR, CDR2 FQNEAQ (reference sequence). With 1 base removed from V and 6 bases from J, the gap between germline ends came to 14 bases. CDR3 loop: CASSLESGAGDTQYF. In DNA form, the CDR3 reads TGTGCCAGCAGCTTAGAATCGGGAGCAGGGGATACGCAGTATTTT.

The chain is built from TRBV30 and TRBJ1-2; D may be TRBD1 (5 bases). Trimming shortened V by 0 bases and J by 5 bases, and 10 bases separated the two germline ends. The CDR3 consists of 13 residues. Germline V gives CDR1 GTSNPN, CDR2 SVGIG (reference sequence). The CDR3 DNA reads TGTGCCTGGAGTGTAGGGGAAGTTTATGGCTACACCTTC. It translates to CAWSVGEVYGYTF.

Only one count was recorded for this clone. J is TRBJ1-5 and V is TRBV30, with D tentatively TRBD1 (6 bases). The CDR3 runs to 14 residues. Trimming cost V 2 bases and J 2 bases, with 10 bases left between them. Germline loops: CDR1 GTSNPN, CDR2 SVGIG (reference sequence). The CDR3 DNA is TGTGCCTGGAGTAACAGGGCTGGCAATCAGCCCCAGCATTTT. This sequence encodes CAWSNRAGNQPQHF. The whole variable domain, filled in from reference TRBV30 and TRBJ1-5, reads SQTIHQWPATLVQPVGSPLSLECTVEGTSNPNLYWYRQAAGRGLQLLFYSVGIGQISSEVPQNLSASRPQDRQFILSSKKLLLSDSGFYLCAWSNRAGNQPQHFGDGTRLSIL.

This chain joins TRBV30 and TRBJ1-1, with 9 bases matching TRBD1. V lost 5 bases and J lost 3; bases outside the gene matches: 1. The germline CDR1 and CDR2 sequences are GTSNPN and SVGIG (reference sequence). The CDR3 is 12 residues long. The CDR3 sequence is CAWDRGDTEAFF. In DNA, the CDR3 is TGTGCCTGGGACAGGGGGGACACTGAAGCTTTCTTT. Filled out from reference TRBV30 and TRBJ1-1, the complete variable domain reads SQTIHQWPATLVQPVGSPLSLECTVEGTSNPNLYWYRQAAGRGLQLLFYSVGIGQISSEVPQNLSASRPQDRQFILSSKKLLLSDSGFYLCAWDRGDTEAFFGQGTRLTVV.

The rearrangement links TRBV30 to TRBJ2-7; 9 positions match TRBD1. Trimming cost V 3 bases and J 4 bases; bases outside gene matches: 7. The CDR3 runs 14 residues. From germline, CDR1 is GTSNPN and CDR2 SVGIG (reference sequence). DNA for the CDR3: TGTGCCTGGAGACCCGAGACAGGGGGGTACGAGCAGTACTTC. Residues: CAWRPETGGYEQYF.

This clone was observed a single time. One junction end does not reproduce the germline sequence, and a read error may be involved. This specimen includes other DNA sequences encoding the same CDR3. This chain links TRBV7-7 with TRBJ2-3; 10 bases are shared with TRBD2. The CDR3 is 17 amino acids. Germline V gene sequence: CDR1 SSHAT, CDR2 FNYEAQ (reference sequence). As DNA, the CDR3 is TGTGCTAGCAGCTTAGATCTAGCGGGAGACGTCGGAGATACGCAGTATTTT. It translates to CASSLDLAGDVGDTQYF. Full variable domain (remainder filled in from reference TRBV7-7 and TRBJ2-3): GAGVSQSPRYKVTKRGQDVTLRCDPISSHATLYWYQQALGQGPEFLTYFNYEAQPDKSGLPSDRFSAERPEGSISTLTIQRTEQRDSAMYRCASSLDLAGDVGDTQYFGPGTRLTVL.

The chain joins TRBV30 to TRBJ1-2; maybe TRBD1 (5 bases). The V gene's germline CDR1 is GTSNPN and CDR2 SVGIG (reference sequence). With 1 base removed from V and 7 bases from J, the gap between germline ends came to 13 bases. The CDR3 is 13 residues long. For the CDR3, the DNA is TGTGCCTGGAGTGCTCGGGGGGATGGTGGCTACACCTTC. Translating it yields CAWSARGDGGYTF.

The chain recombines TRBV11-2 with TRBJ2-2; D possibly corresponds to TRBD2 (6 bases). The CDR3 runs to 14 residues. The germline CDR1 and CDR2 sequences are SGHAT and FQNNGV. The ends were cut back, 7 bases at V and 8 bases at J, with 17 bases in the middle. The CDR3 region has the DNA TGTGCCAGCACCCCGCTGGCCGGGGGTGGGGAGCTGTTTTTT. Encoded protein: CASTPLAGGGELFF. Combining the CDR3 with reference TRBV11-2 and TRBJ2-2 gives the whole variable domain EAGVAQSPRYKIIEKRQSVAFWCNPISGHATLYWYQQILGQGPKLLIQFQNNGVVDDSQLPKDRFSAERLKGVDSTLKIQPAKLEDSAVYLCASTPLAGGGELFFGEGSRLTVL.

The chain combines TRBV11-3 with TRBJ2-2, with 11 nucleotides matching TRBD2. The CDR3 is 17 amino acids. Germline V gene sequence: CDR1 SGHNT, CDR2 YENEEA. V dropped 6 bases and J dropped 6; count of bases not matched to a gene: 12. The CDR3 spells CASSLRTSGSKSGELFF. The CDR3 DNA sequence: TGTGCCAGCAGTCTTCGTACTAGCGGGAGCAAGTCCGGGGAGCTGTTTTTT.

This clone occurred a few times. V and J are TRBV19 and TRBJ1-1, with TRBD1 matching over 10 bases. The CDR3 is 14 amino acids. With 3 bases clipped from V and 3 bases from J, the junction kept 1 base outside the gene matches. Germline V gives CDR1 LNHDA, CDR2 SQIVND (reference sequence). CDR3 sequence (DNA): TGTGCCAGTAGTATCGGGACAGGGGACACTGAAGCTTTCTTT. Translated, it gives CASSIGTGDTEAFF.

The chain links TRBV10-3 to TRBJ2-2; 8 bases match TRBD1. The CDR3 consists of 14 residues. The germline gives CDR1 ENHRY, CDR2 SYGVKD. The ends lost 0 bases at V and 6 bases at J; junction bases unmatched: 0. The DNA of the CDR3 is TGTGCCATCAGTGAGTCACAGGGGGCCGGGGAGCTGTTTTTT. It encodes CAISESQGAGELFF.

This clone was seen only a few times. The CDR3: CASSIYRVTNTGELFF. CDR3 DNA: TGTGCCAGCAGCATTTACAGGGTAACGAACACCGGGGAGCTGTTTTTT. The J gene is TRBJ2-2, the V gene TRBV7-8, with a possible D match to TRBD1 (6 bases). Germline CDR1 is SGHVS and CDR2 is FQNEAQ. Trimming shortened V by 5 bases and J by 0 bases, and 13 bases separated the two germline ends. The CDR3 length is 16 residues.

The chain links TRBV5-1 to TRBJ2-7; 10 nucleotides line up with TRBD1. Germline values: CDR1 SGHRS, CDR2 YFSETQ. CDR3 size: 16 residues. With V trimmed by 0 bases and J by 3 bases, 6 bases remained unmatched. Here the CDR3 reads CASSLGGTGASYEQYF. The DNA of the CDR3 is TGCGCCAGCAGCTTGGGGGGGACAGGGGCCAGCTACGAGCAGTACTTC.

The chain carries TRBV4-1 and TRBJ1-1; D call uncertain. V was trimmed by 3 bases and J by 1 base, leaving 3 bases between them. The CDR3 length is 12 residues. The germline V gene has CDR1 MGHRA and CDR2 YSYEKL. CDR3 region: CASSHGNTEAFF. Here the CDR3 DNA reads TGCGCCAGCAGCCACGGGAACACTGAAGCTTTCTTT.

The chain couples TRBV7-2 to TRBJ1-2, with D hard to call. CDR3 length: 13 amino acids. V was shortened by 2 bases and J by 5 bases, with 9 bases between the two germline ends. CDR1 is SGHTA, CDR2 FQGNSA, per germline. The CDR3 coding sequence is TGTGCCAGCAGCTTAATGGACTCTTATGGCTACACCTTC. This codes for CASSLMDSYGYTF.